The rows below give T cell receptor beta chains drawn from one sample of a study of shared T cell receptors in the human thymus. Only in-frame clones appear in the TCRdb table, and some are missing; sequencing was by immunoSEQ multiplex PCR. The sample gives roughly 700,000 clones, approximately 87% of which show up once; about 0.01% is in the top ten. These records were also assigned to another study, of human thymus T cells.

Sequencing was performed on thymocytes. These receptors originate from a boy less than two years old with a congenital heart defect. Each CDR3 is given with its conserved first and last residue. Each record gives: V gene, J gene, D gene, clone size, CDR3 DNA, CDR3 protein. A D gene is named only where the DNA matches it firmly. Rows may omit the clone size; those that give it use once, few, many or a size class.

TRBV4-1	TRBJ2-1	TRBD2	-	TGCGCCAGCAGCCGGCGGGAGGGCCACAGCAATGAGCAGTTCTTC	CASSRREGHSNEQFF
TRBV10-3	TRBJ2-1	TRBD2	-	TGTGCCATCAGTGAGCCGACTAGCGGACGGGGGAATGAGCAGTTCTTC	CAISEPTSGRGNEQFF
TRBV19	TRBJ1-3	-	-	TGTGCCAGTAGTCTCGAGTCCCGGGGGTGGCAAAACACCATATATTTT	CASSLESRGWQNTIYF
TRBV5-1	TRBJ1-2	TRBD1	few	TGCGCCAGCAGCTTGGGACAGGGAAACGACTCCCAGGGCTACACCTTC	CASSLGQGNDSQGYTF
TRBV6-5	TRBJ1-5	-	-	TGTGCCAGCAGACCCACAGGGATGGACCAGCCCCAGCATTTT	CASRPTGMDQPQHF
TRBV28	TRBJ2-7	-	-	TGTGCCAGCACCATCGGAGTTGGACAGATTAACTACGAGCAGTACTTC	CASTIGVGQINYEQYF
TRBV2	TRBJ1-1	-	once	TGTGCCAGCAGGGCCCCTAGTACGGGAGAAGCTTTCTTT	CASRAPSTGEAFF
TRBV12-5	TRBJ2-7	TRBD2	-	TGTGCTAACAAACGGGGGGGATCCTACGAGCAGTACTTC	CANKRGGSYEQYF
TRBV11-2	TRBJ2-7	-	-	TGTGCCAGCAGCTTAGATGCGGGTAGAGTCACCTACGAGCAGTACTTC	CASSLDAGRVTYEQYF
TRBV27	TRBJ2-7	-	-	TGTGCCAGCAGTTTAGGACTTTACGAGCAGTACTTC	CASSLGLYEQYF
TRBV5-4	TRBJ2-2	-	-	TGTGCCAGCAGCTTGACTAGTTTCTCGAGCACCGGGGAGCTGTTTTTT	CASSLTSFSSTGELFF
TRBV18	TRBJ2-1	-	-	TGTGCCAGCTCACCACTAGCGGACTACAATGAGCAGTTCTTC	CASSPLADYNEQFF
TRBV5-5	TRBJ1-2	-	-	TGTGCCAGCAGCTTGGGGCAGGGAAGACTCTATGGCTACACCTTC	CASSLGQGRLYGYTF
TRBV18	TRBJ2-1	-	-	TGTGCCAGCTCTCTGCGGGCGGACGACTACAATGAGCAGTTCTTC	CASSLRADDYNEQFF
TRBV4-3	TRBJ2-3	TRBD2	once	TGCGCCAGCAGCCACACTAGCGGGAGCCCTGAGATGAAGACCACAGATACGCAGTATTTT	CASSHTSGSPEMKTTDTQYF
TRBV13	TRBJ2-1	TRBD2	-	TGTGCCAGCAGCGATAGCGGGGCCCGAGACAATGAGCAGTTCTTC	CASSDSGARDNEQFF
TRBV18	TRBJ2-7	TRBD1	-	TGTGCCAGCTCGCTGGACAGGTACGCCTACGAGCAGTACTTC	CASSLDRYAYEQYF
TRBV7-6	TRBJ2-1	-	-	TGTGCCAGCAGCCTACGGGAGATGGGTGAGCAGTTCTTC	CASSLREMGEQFF
TRBV5-1	TRBJ2-7	-	-	TGCGCCAGCAGCCCGGAAGCCCCGGGAGCGTGGGTAGTTCAGTACTTC	CASSPEAPGAWVVQYF
TRBV6-5	TRBJ1-1	-	few	TGTGCCAGCAGTAAAAGAACCGACATCACTGAAGCTTTCTTT	CASSKRTDITEAFF
TRBV27	TRBJ2-7	-	-	TGTGCCAGCAGCCTAGCGATTGCCTACGAGCAGTACTTC	CASSLAIAYEQYF
TRBV19	TRBJ1-3	-	-	TGTGCCAGTAGTACGTTGTGCGCAGGGTCTGGAAACACCATATATTTT	CASSTLCAGSGNTIYF